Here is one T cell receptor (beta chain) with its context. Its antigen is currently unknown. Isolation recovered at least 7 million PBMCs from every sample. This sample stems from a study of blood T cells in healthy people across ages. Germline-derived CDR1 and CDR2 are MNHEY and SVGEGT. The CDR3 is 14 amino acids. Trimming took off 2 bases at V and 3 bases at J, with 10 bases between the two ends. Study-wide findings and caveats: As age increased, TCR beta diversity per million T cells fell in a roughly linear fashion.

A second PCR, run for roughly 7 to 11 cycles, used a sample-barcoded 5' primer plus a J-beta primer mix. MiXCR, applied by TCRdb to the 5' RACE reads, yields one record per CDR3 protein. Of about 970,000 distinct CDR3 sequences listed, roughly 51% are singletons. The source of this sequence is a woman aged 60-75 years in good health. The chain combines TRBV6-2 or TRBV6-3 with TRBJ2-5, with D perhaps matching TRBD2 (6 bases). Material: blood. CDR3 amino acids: CASSYRGKKETQYF. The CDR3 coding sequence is TGTGCCAGCAGTTACCGGGGGAAGAAAGAGACCCAGTACTTC.